Below, 32 T cell receptor beta chains from the same sample are listed, as sequenced in a study of cytomegalovirus exposure and HLA in healthy donors. The PCR employed 60 Vbeta primers together with 13 Jbeta primers. Assay: immunoSEQ multiplex PCR; the TCRdb copy retains only in-frame clones and omits some. This table has 180,000 or so clones, roughly 87% appearing once. Specimen: PBMCs. These receptor sequences come from a man in his forties in good health and CMV-seronegative.

V and J are TRBV7-3 and TRBJ1-1; a possible D gene is TRBD1 (5 bases). The V and J ends lost 2 bases and 2 bases respectively, with 6 bases between them. This CDR3 has 13 residues. Germline V gene sequence: CDR1 SGHTA, CDR2 FQGTGA. The CDR3 sequence is CASSLQGNTEAFF. DNA for the CDR3: TGTGCCAGCAGCTTACAGGGTAACACTGAAGCTTTCTTT.

The chain links TRBV6-5 to TRBJ2-7; 8 bases align to TRBD1. V lost 10 bases, J lost 4 bases, and 12 bases stayed unmatched. Germline CDR1 MNHEY, CDR2 SVGAGI. The CDR3 is 14 amino acids. The DNA for the CDR3 is TGTGCCACCCGTTTCGGACAGGGTCTGTACGAGCAGTACTTC. This translates into CATRFGQGLYEQYF.

This clone showed up just a few times. In DNA form, the CDR3 reads TGTGCCAGCAGTTCCGCAGGGGGCCGTGGAGATACGCAGTATTTT. It specifies CASSSAGGRGDTQYF. The chain links TRBV28 to TRBJ2-3; 8 bases are a match to TRBD1. This CDR3 comprises 15 residues. V dropped 4 bases and J dropped 5; count of bases not matched to a gene: 8. Germline V gives CDR1 MDHEN, CDR2 SYDVKM.

This sequence joins TRBV18 and TRBJ1-1, with D uncertain. Germline loops: CDR1 KGHSH, CDR2 LQKENI. The V end was cut by 4 bases, the J end by 4 bases, with 10 bases between. This CDR3 region has 13 residues. This CDR3 is CASSRLQVTEAFF. Here the CDR3 DNA reads TGTGCCAGCTCACGCTTACAAGTCACTGAAGCTTTCTTT.

Only a few counts were recorded for this clone. The gene calls are TRBV12-1 and TRBJ2-3; no check of the table's D call, TRBD1, against the DNA was made. TRBV12-1 is annotated as a pseudogene. This CDR3 is 18 amino acids long. The CDR3 spells CASSETDRGRGRTDTQYF. The CDR3 DNA sequence: TGTGCCAGCAGCGAGACGGACAGGGGGCGAGGGAGAACAGATACGCAGTATTTT.

The chain recombines TRBV30 with TRBJ2-7; D may be TRBD1 (5 bases). The CDR3 has 16 residues. Between the trimmed V and J ends, which lost 2 bases and 3 bases, there was a span of 20 bases. Per the germline V gene, CDR1 is GTSNPN and CDR2 is SVGIG (reference sequence). The CDR3 region is CAWSTLLDTNHYEQYF. CDR3 nucleotides: TGTGCCTGGAGTACCCTCCTGGACACAAACCACTACGAGCAGTACTTC.

The J gene is TRBJ1-1, the V gene TRBV29-1; the D is unclear. The CDR3 runs to 12 residues. V lost 2 bases and J lost 3, with 7 bases in between. Germline assignment: CDR1 SQVTM and CDR2 ANQGSEA. CDR3 nucleotides: TGCAGCGTTGAACGGGGATACACTGAAGCTTTCTTT. As protein: CSVERGYTEAFF.

Comment on this clone: An end of the junction differs from the germline gene, which may be a read error. This chain uses TRBV7-9 with TRBJ1-3; D is unclear. The CDR3 loop spans 15 amino acids. Germline V gene data show CDR1 as SEHNR and CDR2 as FQNEAQ (reference sequence). Written as DNA, the CDR3 is TGTGCCAGCAACTTAGTTCGGGAGTCTGGAAACACCATATATTTT. Translation: CASNLVRESGNTIYF.

V is TRBV28 and J is TRBJ2-3; TRBD2 aligns across 12 bases. V was pared by 6 bases and J by 2 bases, with 6 bases of the junction left unmatched. Germline CDR1 reads MDHEN; CDR2 reads SYDVKM. This CDR3 is built from 16 residues. In DNA, the CDR3 is TGTGCCAGCAGGGGAGGACTAGCGGGAACCACAGATACGCAGTATTTT. This codes for CASRGGLAGTTDTQYF.

A few counts support this clone. The genes are TRBV29-1 and TRBJ1-4; maybe TRBD1 (5 bases). Germline CDR1 is SQVTM and CDR2 is ANQGSEA. V was trimmed by 5 bases and J by 8 bases, leaving 15 bases between them. The CDR3 is 13 amino acids. CDR3 sequence (DNA): TGCAGCGTTTTGGTCAGGGTGGGAGAAAAACTGTTTTTT. Encoded protein: CSVLVRVGEKLFF.

V gene TRBV19 combines with J gene TRBJ2-5; possibly TRBD2 for D (6 bases). The J call may be in error: the DNA end matches TRBJ2-7 better. The CDR3 is made up of 14 amino acids. The germline V gene encodes CDR1 LNHDA and CDR2 SQIVND (reference sequence). The CDR3 bases are TGTGCCAGTAGTATAACGGGAGACATCCACGAGCAGTACTTC. Translation: CASSITGDIHEQYF.

This clone was counted only a few times. The chain employs TRBV9 and TRBJ2-7; TRBD2 matches 7 bases. This CDR3 region has 14 residues. With V trimmed by 3 bases and J by 4 bases, 7 bases remained unmatched. Germline CDR1 and CDR2: SGDLS and YYNGEE. Written as DNA, the CDR3 is TGTGCCAGCAGCGAGGGCGGGAGTGCGTACGAGCAGTACTTC. Translation gives CASSEGGSAYEQYF.

This chain connects TRBV5-4 to TRBJ1-2, with 8 positions matching TRBD1. Germline CDR1 reads SGHNT; CDR2 reads YYREEE (reference sequence). V lost 4 bases and J lost 4; bases outside the gene matches: 15. The CDR3 contains 17 residues. In DNA form, the CDR3 reads TGTGCCAGCAGCGCTGGACAGGGAATCATCCCCTCCTATGGCTACACCTTC. This translates into CASSAGQGIIPSYGYTF.

V usage is TRBV19 and J usage is TRBJ2-7; TRBD2 is a possible D gene (6 bases). CDR1 is LNHDA and CDR2 is SQIVND in the germline V gene (reference sequence). The CDR3 length is 13 residues. The CDR3 here is CAVGGPPLYEQYF. In DNA, the CDR3 is TGTGCAGTCGGGGGACCCCCCCTCTACGAGCAGTACTTC.

V usage is TRBV19 and J usage is TRBJ1-4; TRBD1 aligns across 8 bases. CDR1 is LNHDA, CDR2 SQIVND, per germline (reference sequence). Losses at the gene ends were 5 bases for V and 4 bases for J; bases not matched to a gene: 12. The CDR3 consists of 17 residues. The CDR3 DNA sequence: TGTGCCAGTAGTCCCGGGACAGGCCGCTCGCTTAATGAAAAACTGTTTTTT. Amino acids: CASSPGTGRSLNEKLFF.

Turning to this clone: Compared with germline, one end of the junction differs, possibly owing to a read error. This chain connects TRBV2 to TRBJ1-2, with D perhaps matching TRBD1 (5 bases). This CDR3 comprises 16 residues. The V gene's germline CDR1 is SNHLY and CDR2 FYNNEI. The CDR3 DNA reads TGTGCCAGCAGCGAAGAACAGGCTTGGGATAACTATGGCTACACCTTC. This codes for CASSEEQAWDNYGYTF. Full variable domain (remainder filled in from reference TRBV2 and TRBJ1-2): EPEVTQTPSHQVTQMGQEVILRCVPISNHLYFYWYRQILGQKVEFLVSFYNNEISEKSEIFDDQFSVERPDGSNFTLKIRSTKLEDSAMYFCASSEEQAWDNYGYTFGSGTRLTVV.

Only one count was recorded for this clone. The chain carries TRBV7-9 and TRBJ1-2; 7 bases match TRBD1. Germline CDR1 is SEHNR and CDR2 is FQNEAQ (reference sequence). The ends lost 3 bases at V and 2 bases at J; junction bases unmatched: 3. This CDR3 has 14 amino acids. For the CDR3, the DNA is TGTGCCAGCAGCTTTGAAGGGGGCAACTATGGCTACACCTTC. Translating gives CASSFEGGNYGYTF.

This clone has just a few counts. V usage is TRBV7-2 and J usage is TRBJ1-4, with D possibly matching TRBD1 (5 bases). In germline, CDR1 is SGHTA, CDR2 FQGNSA. Trimming removed 1 base at V and 5 bases at J, with 11 bases between. The CDR3 extends over 15 amino acids. CDR3 nucleotide sequence: TGTGCCAGCAGCTTAGGAGGGACTGCAAATGAAAAACTGTTTTTT. It is translated as CASSLGGTANEKLFF.

CDR3 coding DNA: TGTGCCAGTACGAATCGCGGGACAGGGTTCGGGGAGCTGTTTTTT. Protein sequence: CASTNRGTGFGELFF. The rearrangement uses TRBV7-3 and TRBJ2-2; 9 bases map to TRBD1. Trimming cost V 9 bases and J 7 bases; bases outside gene matches: 12. The CDR3 is 15 residues long. The germline V gene encodes CDR1 SGHTA and CDR2 FQGTGA.

J is TRBJ1-1 and V is TRBV18, with 9 positions matching TRBD1. Germline CDR1 KGHSH, CDR2 LQKENI. V lost 1 base to trimming and J lost 2 bases; unmatched junction nucleotides: 11. This CDR3 has 18 amino acids. The CDR3 loop reads CASSPQRTGTGINTEAFF. CDR3 DNA: TGTGCCAGCTCACCACAAAGAACCGGGACAGGGATAAACACTGAAGCTTTCTTT.

J is TRBJ2-7 and V is TRBV12-5, with TRBD2 matching 7 bases. The CDR3 is 14 amino acids. Germline lookup yields CDR1 LGHNT and CDR2 FRNRAP. V shed 8 bases, J shed 3 bases, and the junction held 10 bases outside the gene matches. CDR3 in DNA: TGTGCTAGTTCAGCGGGACTCGCTGACTACGAGCAGTACTTC. As protein: CASSAGLADYEQYF.

The chain has TRBV5-1 and TRBJ1-2; D might be TRBD1 (6 bases). This CDR3 is 13 amino acids long. The ends were cut back, 4 bases at V and 4 bases at J, with 11 bases in the middle. CDR1 is SGHRS and CDR2 is YFSETQ in the germline V gene. CDR3: CASSPGQLYGYTF. In DNA, the CDR3 is TGCGCCAGCAGCCCCGGACAGCTCTATGGCTACACCTTC.

J is TRBJ2-5 and V is TRBV5-1; 13 bases align to TRBD2. V shed 4 bases, J shed 1 base, and the junction held 7 bases outside the gene matches. The CDR3 consists of 17 residues. The germline CDR1 and CDR2 sequences are SGHRS and YFSETQ. CDR3 amino acids: CASSPGTSGVFQETQYF. The DNA of the CDR3 is TGCGCCAGCAGCCCTGGGACTAGCGGGGTCTTCCAAGAGACCCAGTACTTC.

V is TRBV6-4 and J is TRBJ2-2; 7 bases line up with TRBD1. The CDR3 runs to 13 residues. CDR1 and CDR2 from the germline V gene are MRHNA and SNTAGT. The V segment lost 3 bases and the J segment 8 bases; nucleotides outside the gene matches: 3. In DNA form, the CDR3 reads TGTGCCAGCAGTGAAGACAGGGTTGGGGAGCTGTTTTTT. Its translation is CASSEDRVGELFF.

The chain links TRBV29-1 to TRBJ1-5; D ambiguous. The CDR3 extends over 12 amino acids. The V gene's germline CDR1 is SQVTM and CDR2 ANQGSEA. V gave up 4 bases and J gave up 6 bases, with 10 bases separating them. CDR3 bases: TGCAGCGTTGGTCTTTCAGGTCAGCCCCAGCATTTT. Its protein product is CSVGLSGQPQHF. The complete variable domain, with remaining parts taken from reference TRBV29-1 and TRBJ1-5, reads SAVISQKPSRDICQRGTSLTIQCQVDSQVTMMFWYRQQPGQSLTLIATANQGSEATYESGFVIDKFPISRPNLTFSTLTVSNMSPEDSSIYLCSVGLSGQPQHFGDGTRLSIL.

The chain joins TRBV30 to TRBJ1-2; 7 nucleotides line up with TRBD1. Germline CDR1 is GTSNPN and CDR2 is SVGIG (reference sequence). The CDR3 has 14 residues. Trimming at V came to 5 bases and at J to 0 bases, leaving 6 bases not matched to a gene. This CDR3 is CAWGAGTANYGYTF. Here the CDR3 DNA reads TGTGCCTGGGGAGCCGGGACAGCTAACTATGGCTACACCTTC.

The chain links TRBV9 to TRBJ2-1, with 8 bases that match TRBD1. The CDR3 has 12 residues. J lost 9 bases, V lost 2 bases, and 1 base had no gene match. Per the germline V gene, CDR1 is SGDLS and CDR2 is YYNGEE. The CDR3 sequence: CASSVTGGEQFF. The CDR3 DNA follows: TGTGCCAGCAGCGTCACAGGGGGTGAGCAGTTCTTC.

The gene calls are TRBV5-1 and TRBJ1-3, with unresolved D. The CDR3 has 14 amino acids. In germline, CDR1 is SGHRS, CDR2 YFSETQ. The V end was cut by 0 bases, the J end by 4 bases, with 8 bases between. DNA for the CDR3: TGCGCCAGCAGCTTGGGGACGGGAGGAAACACCATATATTTT. Its translation: CASSLGTGGNTIYF.

J is TRBJ1-1 and V is TRBV6-5; no reliable D call. The CDR3 totals 13 residues. The V gene lost 2 bases and the J gene lost 2 bases, with 6 bases spanning the gap. Germline-derived CDR1 and CDR2 are MNHEY and SVGAGI. CDR3 sequence (DNA): TGTGCCAGCAGTTACGAGGGAAACACTGAAGCTTTCTTT. As protein: CASSYEGNTEAFF.

This clone has a single count. This chain links TRBV7-6 with TRBJ2-7; 8 bases line up with TRBD2. The CDR3 has 15 amino acids. Germline loops: CDR1 SGHVS, CDR2 FNYEAQ. V was pared by 4 bases and J by 3 bases, with 8 bases of the junction left unmatched. Written as DNA, the CDR3 is TGTGCCAGCAGCTACGCACCCGGGGGGGGCTACGAGCAGTACTTC. This codes for CASSYAPGGGYEQYF. The entire variable domain, with the rest obtained from reference TRBV7-6 and TRBJ2-7, is as follows: GAGVSQSPRYKVTKRGQDVALRCDPISGHVSLYWYRQALGQGPEFLTYFNYEAQQDKSGLPNDRFSAERPEGSISTLTIQRTEQRDSAMYRCASSYAPGGGYEQYFGPGTRLTVT.

This sequence joins TRBV21-1 and TRBJ2-5; the table's D call TRBD2 went unverified against the DNA. TRBV21-1 is labeled a pseudogene. This CDR3 comprises 18 residues. In DNA form, the CDR3 reads TGTGCCAGCAGCGAAATAAAGGTAGCGGGAAAAAGCCAAGAGACCCAGTACTTC. Its translation is CASSEIKVAGKSQETQYF.

The chain carries TRBV7-2 and TRBJ2-1, with 9 bases identical to TRBD1. The germline V gene has CDR1 SGHTA and CDR2 FQGNSA. With V trimmed by 0 bases and J by 7 bases, 13 bases remained unmatched. This CDR3 spans 18 amino acids. The CDR3 sequence: CASSLAPVEGTGKNEQFF. DNA of the CDR3: TGTGCCAGCAGCTTAGCCCCCGTGGAAGGGACAGGGAAAAATGAGCAGTTCTTC.